The T cell receptor beta chain under discussion was sequenced for a study of glioma-infiltrating T cells after dendritic cell vaccination. Overall study findings and caveats: Patients with more pretreatment TILs had longer time to progression and survival.

TCRdb keeps only in-frame clones here, not all; method: immunoSEQ multiplex PCR. The sample includes about 100,000 clones, approximately 80% of them seen just once. Per germline, CDR1 SQVTM and CDR2 ANQGSEA. The CDR3 extends over 14 amino acids. V was pared by 3 bases and J by 2 bases, with 13 bases between. Comments on this clone: Its antigen is currently unknown.

The sample's time point: after dendritic cell vaccination, including at tumor progression/relapse. PBMC were collected before vaccination, two weeks after the third vaccination, and at progression. The TCR was taken from a human donor with glioblastoma. The sequencing used blood, collected after dendritic cell vaccination. This chain joins TRBV29-1 and TRBJ1-1; D gene uncertain. CDR3 in DNA: TGCAGCGTTGAGGGCGTCAAGCCCAACACTGAAGCTTTCTTT. It specifies CSVEGVKPNTEAFF. Combining the CDR3 with reference TRBV29-1 and TRBJ1-1 gives the whole variable domain SAVISQKPSRDICQRGTSLTIQCQVDSQVTMMFWYRQQPGQSLTLIATANQGSEATYESGFVIDKFPISRPNLTFSTLTVSNMSPEDSSIYLCSVEGVKPNTEAFFGQGTRLTVV.